This T cell receptor (beta chain) stems from a study of T-cell memory formation after mild COVID-19 (dated by TCRdb to the early 2020s). With respect to the entire study: Most TCR sequence clusters were specific to one of the two donors. The cohort comprised two young, previously healthy adult volunteers, one female and one male. In a couple of donors, T-cell clones that expanded and contracted after mild COVID-19 were tracked by sequencing TCRalpha and TCRbeta repertoires over time.

Ficoll-Paque density gradient centrifugation was the method used to isolate PBMCs. The cysteine opens and the phenylalanine closes a CDR3 of 13 amino acids. The retained sequence is limited to the CDR3, 39 bases, with the frame set at the first base. According to the germline V gene, CDR1 reads KGHSH and CDR2 reads LQKENI. For this chain, trimming is 1 base at the V end and 8 bases at the J end, and the number of junction bases without a gene match is 1. For this clonotype: Its antigen is unknown. One base away there is no much larger clone; base qualities are not given.

For sequencing, an Illumina NovaSeq 6000 was employed. cDNA libraries for TCRalpha and TCRbeta were prepared by 5'RACE using constant-segment primers, with sample barcodes and unique molecular identifiers added. Trizol reagent was used to extract RNA from every sample. Library amplification was performed in two PCR steps, and a second sample barcode and Illumina TruSeq adapters were introduced in the second step. Sequencing of the libraries was done on an Illumina NovaSeq, producing 2 x 150 bp paired-end reads. Per the authors' processing: The reads were demultiplexed and collapsed into UMI-guided consensus sequences using migec v1.2.7. With mixcr v2.1.11, UMI consensuses were aligned to TRA and TRB V and J templates and assembled into clonotypes. Clonotypes were classified as expanded or contracted when called significant by both edgeR and NoisET, with noise models trained on biological replicates. For edgeR calls, the cutoffs were a false discovery rate-adjusted p below 0.01 and a log2 fold-change threshold of 1. PCA with hierarchical clustering of max-normalized trajectories of the 1000 most abundant clonotypes was used as exploratory dynamics analysis. The CD4 or CD8 phenotype of responding clones was assigned using the separately sequenced CD4+ and CD8+ repertoires. TCRdb reran the public reads through fastp at Q25 and MiXCR, keeping productive beta chains. CDR3 protein duplicates are merged, each entry listing the most common genes and DNA. TCRdb, rather than the study authors, made the V and J calls. In this sample the table shows hundreds of thousands of distinct CDR3 sequences, over 25% of which occur a single time. The leading ten clones occupy roughly 13% of the sample.

What the research found in general, with its limitations: Contracting CD4+ clones turned up mainly in the CM and EM memory subsets, whereas EMRA was where CD8+ clones were enriched. The study included only a couple of mild cases, and larger cohorts that include severe cases with pre-infection samples were judged to be necessary. Clones contracting from day 15 to 85 had balanced CD4/CD8 phenotypes, while a second wave expanding from day 15 to 37 was biased towards CD4+. The detection of some responding clones in pre-infection memory suggests that pre-existing cross-reactive memory T cells joined the SARS-CoV-2 response. The second-wave clones that peaked on day 37 were not confirmed to be SARS-CoV-2 specific.

Sequencing used PBMCs or a T cell subset sorted from them (not recorded which). The sequence is built from TRBV18 and TRBJ1-1; 10 bases in the middle match TRBD1. This TCR came from an adult woman who had mild COVID-19 (a few samples of this study predate the infection). The sample titles of this study are shuffled in the database, so cell type and time point are left out; the donor was told from shared clones. Read as DNA, the sequence is TGTGCCAGCTCACCACTGGACAGGGGGGAAGCTTTCTTT. Translated, this is CASSPLDRGEAFF. The reference TRBV18 and TRBJ1-1 proteins fill in what lies around the CDR3, so the full variable domain reads NAGVMQNPRHLVRRRGQEARLRCSPMKGHSHVYWYRQLPEEGLKFMVYLQKENIIDESGMPKERFSAEFPKEGPSILRIQQVVRGDSAAYFCASSPLDRGEAFFGQGTRLTVV.